This T cell receptor beta chain came from a study of sequential checkpoint blockade in melanoma. Looking at the study overall: Under 95 pretreatment tumor DNA samples were TCRβ immunosequenced. Twenty-two patients had matched tumor biopsies before treatment and at week 13 after nivolumab or ipilimumab alone.

This clone was counted between two and nine times. No antigen is known for it. Using immunoSEQ multiplex PCR, the repertoire was profiled, and TCRdb retains in-frame clones only, with some absent. The repertoire holds approximately 12,000 clones, with 25% to 35% as singletons. Sample treatment: randomized to nivolumab then ipilimumab (arm A) or the reverse (arm B). The CDR3 covers 16 residues. V dropped 5 bases and J dropped 1; count of bases not matched to a gene: 10. Germline CDR1 and CDR2: MNHGY and SAAAGT. Study findings and constraints: Response in arm A was associated with pretreatment TIL clonality.

Source: tumor tissue (inferred from file names), taken from a patient given nivolumab and ipilimumab in sequence. J is TRBJ2-7 and V is TRBV6-8, with 8 bases that match TRBD1. This receptor was taken from a human donor with melanoma. The CDR3 region is CASSPRTGMGSYEQYF. The CDR3 bases are TGTGCCAGCAGTCCTAGGACAGGGATGGGTTCCTACGAGCAGTACTTC.